One sample yielded the 5 T cell receptor beta chains listed below, sequenced in a study of control samples from healthy donors and cancer patients. Generated by immunoSEQ multiplex PCR, the TCRdb table keeps only in-frame clones and is missing some. In the table there are roughly 120,000 clones, around 87% of which are singletons. The source material was blood. Every receptor here comes from a man under 40 in good health.

The table lists this clone with a few counts. J is TRBJ1-3 and V is TRBV2, with TRBD1 as a possible D gene (5 bases). Germline V gene data show CDR1 as SNHLY and CDR2 as FYNNEI. Trimming left V 2 bases short and J 0 bases short, with 11 bases between. This CDR3 comprises 16 residues. CDR3 protein: CASSEFRGPSGNTIYF. The DNA for the CDR3 is TGTGCCAGCAGTGAATTTAGGGGCCCCTCTGGAAACACCATATATTTT.

The chain is built from TRBV30 and TRBJ1-6, with D unresolved. The CDR3 consists of 16 residues. Per germline, CDR1 GTSNPN and CDR2 SVGIG (reference sequence). Trimming removed 1 base at V and 4 bases at J, with 14 bases between. Here the CDR3 DNA reads TGTGCCTGGAGTGAGGGCCCCGGGTATTATAATTCACCCCTCCACTTT. Its protein product is CAWSEGPGYYNSPLHF.

Here the CDR3 DNA reads TGTGCTAGTGGTTTGGTAATGCTGGGGACAGGGGGATCCTACAATGAGCAGTTCTTC. Translation: CASGLVMLGTGGSYNEQFF. The chain has TRBV12-5 and TRBJ2-1; 11 bases match TRBD1. V lost 0 bases and J lost 1; bases outside the gene matches: 8. Germline CDR1 reads LGHNT; CDR2 reads FRNRAP. The CDR3 contains 19 residues.

The chain recombines TRBV12-3 or TRBV12-4 with TRBJ2-7; D ambiguous. The CDR3 is 12 residues long. V dropped 6 bases and J dropped 4 bases, with 10 bases sitting between them. This CDR3 is CASSRAVYEQYF. The CDR3 DNA is TGTGCCAGCAGCCGAGCTGTTTACGAGCAGTACTTC.

The chain couples TRBV29-1 to TRBJ1-1; the D gene is possibly TRBD1 (6 bases). Trimming removed 1 base at V and 11 bases at J, with 11 bases between. This CDR3 is built from 11 residues. Germline V lookup: CDR1 SQVTM, CDR2 ANQGSEA. The CDR3 coding sequence is TGCAGCGTTGAAGTATACAGGGAGGCTTTCTTT. Its protein product is CSVEVYREAFF.